This T cell receptor beta chain appears in the sequencing data of a study of blood T cell repertoires in COVID-19. V shed 0 bases and J shed 2 bases, with 9 bases lying between them. The CDR3 is 15 residues long. Germline-derived CDR1 and CDR2 are SGHNT and YYREEE (reference sequence). Libraries were prepared by immunoSEQ multiplex PCR; TCRdb keeps only in-frame clonotypes and omits some of them. The table lists about 170,000 clones, approximately 77% of them singletons. The chain carries TRBV5-4 and TRBJ1-5; D is undetermined. The specimen was peripheral blood. The receptor's source is an elderly woman with active or convalescent COVID-19. The CDR3 sequence is CASSLAPGGNQPQHF. The CDR3, as DNA: TGTGCCAGCAGCTTGGCCCCCGGGGGCAATCAGCCCCAGCATTTT.